These 8 T cell receptor beta chains were all obtained from the same sample, sequenced in a study of blood T cell repertoires in COVID-19. Clones were sequenced by immunoSEQ multiplex PCR, and TCRdb holds only the in-frame ones, with some missing. Among 200,000 to 250,000 clones listed, 85% to 90% were seen once. Source material: PBMCs or T cells enriched from blood (not recorded which). Receptor source: a woman younger than 35 in a cohort exposed to, infected with or recovered from COVID-19 (not recorded which).

The rearrangement joins TRBV9 to TRBJ1-1; no clear D gene. Germline V gene sequence: CDR1 SGDLS, CDR2 YYNGEE. The CDR3 is 14 residues long. Trimming removed 0 bases at V and 7 bases at J, with 13 bases between. DNA of the CDR3: TGTGCCAGCAGCGTAGAAGGAGGTGGACGTGAAGCTTTCTTT. This gives the protein CASSVEGGGREAFF. The variable domain in full, completed from reference TRBV9 and TRBJ1-1, reads DSGVTQTPKHLITATGQRVTLRCSPRSGDLSVYWYQQSLDQGLQFLIQYYNGEERAKGNILERFSAQQFPDLHSELNLSSLELGDSALYFCASSVEGGGREAFFGQGTRLTVV.

The rearrangement uses TRBV11-1 and TRBJ2-3; 7 bases map to TRBD1. V was clipped by 7 bases and J by 2 bases; unmatched bases: 0. The CDR3 consists of 12 residues. CDR1 and CDR2 (germline): SGHAT, FQDESV (reference sequence). The CDR3 here is CASKGATDTQYF. The CDR3 bases are TGTGCCAGCAAGGGGGCCACAGATACGCAGTATTTT.

The rearrangement joins TRBV7-9 to TRBJ1-6, with 9 bases lining up with TRBD1. The CDR3 contains 18 residues. Germline CDR1 is SEHNR and CDR2 is FQNEAQ (reference sequence). V shed 4 bases and J 4 bases; nucleotides not matched to a gene: 11. CDR3 nucleotides: TGTGCCAGCAGCTCTAGGGAAGGGACAGGGATGTATAATTCACCCCTCCACTTT. Encoded protein: CASSSREGTGMYNSPLHF.

The gene calls are TRBV11-3 and TRBJ2-1; TRBD2 aligns across 13 bases. The V gene's germline CDR1 is SGHNT and CDR2 YENEEA. The CDR3 is made up of 14 amino acids. Trimming removed 5 bases from V and 8 bases from J; junction bases left unmatched: 3. CDR3 bases: TGTGCCAGCAGCCCAGGACTAGCGGGAGATGAGCAGTTCTTC. Translating gives CASSPGLAGDEQFF.

J is TRBJ1-2 and V is TRBV6-5, with D unresolved. With 6 bases removed from V and 8 bases from J, the gap between germline ends came to 22 bases. This CDR3 is 15 amino acids long. CDR1 and CDR2 from the germline V gene are MNHEY and SVGAGI. The CDR3 bases are TGTGCCAGCAGCCGGCTGGCCCCGACGGCGGGCGGCTACACCTTC. As protein: CASSRLAPTAGGYTF.

The chain carries TRBV7-9 and TRBJ1-3, with D perhaps matching TRBD1 (6 bases). The CDR3 runs to 17 residues. The ends were cut back, 1 base at V and 0 bases at J, with 13 bases in the middle. Germline V gene sequence: CDR1 SEHNR, CDR2 FQNEAQ (reference sequence). The CDR3 DNA is TGTGCCAGCAGCTTAGAGGGTTTGGACAGCTCTGGAAACACCATATATTTT. Amino acids: CASSLEGLDSSGNTIYF.

Comment on this clone: This specimen includes other DNA sequences encoding the same CDR3. The rearrangement joins TRBV2 to TRBJ1-2, with D perhaps matching TRBD1 (5 bases). The germline gives CDR1 SNHLY, CDR2 FYNNEI. The CDR3 runs to 12 residues. Trimming cost V 7 bases and J 2 bases, with 8 bases left between them. CDR3 DNA sequence: TGTGCCAGCACCAGGGAAAACTATGGCTACACCTTC. It codes for CASTRENYGYTF.

The V gene is TRBV15, the J gene TRBJ1-1; TRBD1 aligns across 10 bases. Germline loops: CDR1 LNHNV, CDR2 YYDKDF (reference sequence). The CDR3 consists of 15 residues. The V and J ends lost 1 base and 4 bases, in that order; junction bases with no gene match: 3. Written as DNA, the CDR3 is TGTGCCACCAGCAGAGGCCGGGACAGGGGCACTGAAGCTTTCTTT. Its protein product is CATSRGRDRGTEAFF.